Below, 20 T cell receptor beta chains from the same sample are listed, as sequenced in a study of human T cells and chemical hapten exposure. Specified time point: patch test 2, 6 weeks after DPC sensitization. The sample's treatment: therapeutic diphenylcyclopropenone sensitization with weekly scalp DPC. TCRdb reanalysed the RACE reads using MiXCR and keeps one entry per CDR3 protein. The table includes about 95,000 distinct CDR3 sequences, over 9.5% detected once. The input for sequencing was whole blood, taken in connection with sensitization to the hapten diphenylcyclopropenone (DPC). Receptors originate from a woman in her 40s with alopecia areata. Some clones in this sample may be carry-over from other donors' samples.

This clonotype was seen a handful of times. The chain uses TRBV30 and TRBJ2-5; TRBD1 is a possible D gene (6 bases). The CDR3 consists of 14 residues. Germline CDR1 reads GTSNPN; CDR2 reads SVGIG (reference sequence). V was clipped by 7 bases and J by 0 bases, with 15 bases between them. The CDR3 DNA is TGTGCCTACAAGGGGGATTCGTACCAAGAGACCCAGTACTTC. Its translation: CAYKGDSYQETQYF.

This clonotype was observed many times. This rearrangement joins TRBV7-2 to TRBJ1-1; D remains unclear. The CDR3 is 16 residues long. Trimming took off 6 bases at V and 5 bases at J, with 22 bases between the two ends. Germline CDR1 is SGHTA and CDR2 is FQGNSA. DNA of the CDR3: TGTGCCAGCAGGAGGTCCGACACTCTGCCCCTAACTGAAGCTTTCTTT. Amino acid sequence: CASRRSDTLPLTEAFF.

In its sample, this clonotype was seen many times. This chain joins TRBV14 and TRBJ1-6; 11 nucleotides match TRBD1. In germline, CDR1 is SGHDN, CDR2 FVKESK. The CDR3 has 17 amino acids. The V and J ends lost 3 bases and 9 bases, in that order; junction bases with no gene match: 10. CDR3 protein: CASSHPQGQGASSPLHF. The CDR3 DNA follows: TGTGCCAGCAGCCATCCACAAGGACAGGGGGCCAGTTCACCCCTCCACTTT.

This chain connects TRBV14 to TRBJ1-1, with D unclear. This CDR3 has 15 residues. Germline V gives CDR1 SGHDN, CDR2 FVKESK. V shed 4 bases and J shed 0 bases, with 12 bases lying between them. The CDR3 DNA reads TGTGCCAGCAGCCCCCACCTAACATTGAACACTGAAGCTTTCTTT. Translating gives CASSPHLTLNTEAFF.

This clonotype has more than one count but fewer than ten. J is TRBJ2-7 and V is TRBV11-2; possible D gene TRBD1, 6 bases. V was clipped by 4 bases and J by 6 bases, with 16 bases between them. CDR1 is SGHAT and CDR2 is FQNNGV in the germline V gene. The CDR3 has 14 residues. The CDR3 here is CASSSPGTPVEQYF. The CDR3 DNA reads TGTGCCAGCAGCTCACCCGGGACACCCGTCGAGCAGTACTTC.

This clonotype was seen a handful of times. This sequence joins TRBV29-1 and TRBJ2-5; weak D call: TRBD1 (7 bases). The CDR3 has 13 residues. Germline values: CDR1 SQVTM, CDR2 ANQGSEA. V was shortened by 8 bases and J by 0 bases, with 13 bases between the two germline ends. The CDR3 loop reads CSFRRGDQETQYF. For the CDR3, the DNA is TGCAGCTTCCGCAGGGGGGACCAAGAGACCCAGTACTTC.

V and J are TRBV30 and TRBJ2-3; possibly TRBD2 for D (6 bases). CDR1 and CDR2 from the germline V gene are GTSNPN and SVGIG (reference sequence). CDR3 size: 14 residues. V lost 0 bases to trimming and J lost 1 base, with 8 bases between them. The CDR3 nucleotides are TGTGCCTGGAGTGTACGGAGGGGCACAGATACGCAGTATTTT. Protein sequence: CAWSVRRGTDTQYF.

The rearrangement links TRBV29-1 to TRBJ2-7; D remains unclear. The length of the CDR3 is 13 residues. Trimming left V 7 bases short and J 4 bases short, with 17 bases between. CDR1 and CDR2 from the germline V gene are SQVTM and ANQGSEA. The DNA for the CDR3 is TGCAGCGCTGTGGGGTATTCACCGTACGAGCAGTACTTC. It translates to CSAVGYSPYEQYF.

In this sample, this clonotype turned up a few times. The CDR3 nucleotides are TGTGCCAGCAGTCCCCAGCCACCAAGCTCCTACAATGAGCAGTTCTTC. Its translation is CASSPQPPSSYNEQFF. This chain uses TRBV2 with TRBJ2-1, with D uncertain. This CDR3 is built from 16 residues. Germline CDR1 is SNHLY and CDR2 is FYNNEI. V was trimmed by 5 bases and J by 0 bases, leaving 14 bases between them.

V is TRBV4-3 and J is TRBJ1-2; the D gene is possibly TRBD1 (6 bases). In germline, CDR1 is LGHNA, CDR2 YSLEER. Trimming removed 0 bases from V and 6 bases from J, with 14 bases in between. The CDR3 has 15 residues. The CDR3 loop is CASSQDVRGSDGYTF. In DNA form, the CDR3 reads TGCGCCAGCAGCCAAGATGTAAGGGGGTCGGATGGCTACACCTTC.

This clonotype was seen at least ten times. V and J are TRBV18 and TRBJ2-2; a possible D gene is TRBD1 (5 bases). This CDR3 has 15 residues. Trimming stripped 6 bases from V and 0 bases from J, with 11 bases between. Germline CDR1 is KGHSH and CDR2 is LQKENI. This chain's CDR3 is CASSLKGPNTGELFF. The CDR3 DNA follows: TGTGCCAGCTCCCTCAAGGGGCCGAACACCGGGGAGCTGTTTTTT.

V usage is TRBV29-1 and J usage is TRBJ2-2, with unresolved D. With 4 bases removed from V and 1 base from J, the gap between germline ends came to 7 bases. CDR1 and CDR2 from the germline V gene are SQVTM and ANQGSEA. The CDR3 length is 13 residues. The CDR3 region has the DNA TGCAGCGTTGCTCACATGAACACCGGGGAGCTGTTTTTT. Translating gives CSVAHMNTGELFF.

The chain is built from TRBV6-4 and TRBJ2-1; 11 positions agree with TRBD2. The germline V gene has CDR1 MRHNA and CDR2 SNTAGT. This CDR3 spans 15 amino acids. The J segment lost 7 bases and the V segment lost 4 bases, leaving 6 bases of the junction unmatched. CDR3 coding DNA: TGTGCCAGCAGTGTTACTAGCGGGAGCTTAAATGAGCAGTTCTTC. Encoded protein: CASSVTSGSLNEQFF.

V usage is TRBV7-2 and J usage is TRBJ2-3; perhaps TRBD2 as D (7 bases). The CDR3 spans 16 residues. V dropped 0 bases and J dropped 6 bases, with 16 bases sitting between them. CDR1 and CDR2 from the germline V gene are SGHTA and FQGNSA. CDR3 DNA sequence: TGTGCCAGCAGCTTAGCCCTACGAGGGGGGGAGGATACGCAGTATTTT. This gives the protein CASSLALRGGEDTQYF.

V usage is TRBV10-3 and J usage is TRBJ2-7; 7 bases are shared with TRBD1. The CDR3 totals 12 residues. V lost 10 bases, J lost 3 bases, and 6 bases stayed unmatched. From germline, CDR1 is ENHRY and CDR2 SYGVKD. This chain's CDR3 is CATQQGIYEQYF. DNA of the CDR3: TGTGCCACCCAACAGGGGATCTACGAGCAGTACTTC.

The CDR3 loop reads CASSPPDKSFDEQFF. The CDR3 nucleotides read TGTGCCAGCTCACCCCCGGACAAATCCTTCGATGAGCAGTTCTTC. The chain employs TRBV18 and TRBJ2-1; D perhaps matches TRBD1 (5 bases). V was shortened by 3 bases and J by 8 bases, with 17 bases between the two germline ends. The CDR3 consists of 15 residues. Per the germline V gene, CDR1 is KGHSH and CDR2 is LQKENI.

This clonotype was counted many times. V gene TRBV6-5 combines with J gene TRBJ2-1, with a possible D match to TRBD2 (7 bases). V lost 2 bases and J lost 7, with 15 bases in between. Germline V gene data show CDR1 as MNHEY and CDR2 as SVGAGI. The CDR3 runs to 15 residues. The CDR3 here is CASSYHSGGANEQFF. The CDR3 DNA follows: TGTGCCAGCAGTTACCACTCGGGGGGCGCGAATGAGCAGTTCTTC.

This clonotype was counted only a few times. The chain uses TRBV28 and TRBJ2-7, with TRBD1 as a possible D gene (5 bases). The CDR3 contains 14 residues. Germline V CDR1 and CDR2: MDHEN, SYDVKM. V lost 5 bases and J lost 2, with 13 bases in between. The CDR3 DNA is TGTGCCAGCAGTCGTCCGACAGCCACCTACGAGCAGTACTTC. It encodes CASSRPTATYEQYF. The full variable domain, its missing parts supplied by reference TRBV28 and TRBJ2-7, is DVKVTQSSRYLVKRTGEKVFLECVQDMDHENMFWYRQDPGLGLRLIYFSYDVKMKEKGDIPEGYSVSREKKERFSLILESASTNQTSMYLCASSRPTATYEQYFGPGTRLTVT.

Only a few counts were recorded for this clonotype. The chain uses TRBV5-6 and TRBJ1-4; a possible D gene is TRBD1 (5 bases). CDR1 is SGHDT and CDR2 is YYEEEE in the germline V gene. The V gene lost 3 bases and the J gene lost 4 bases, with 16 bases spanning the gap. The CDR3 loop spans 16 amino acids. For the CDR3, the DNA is TGTGCCAGCAGCTCACGGCAGGGTGGAAGTAATGAAAAACTGTTTTTT. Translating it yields CASSSRQGGSNEKLFF.

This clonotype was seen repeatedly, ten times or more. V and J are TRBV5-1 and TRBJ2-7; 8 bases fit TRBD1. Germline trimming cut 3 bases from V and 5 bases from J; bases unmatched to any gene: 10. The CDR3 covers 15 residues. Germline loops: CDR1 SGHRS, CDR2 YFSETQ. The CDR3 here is CASSYPGGERNEQYF. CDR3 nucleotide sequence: TGCGCCAGCAGCTACCCAGGGGGCGAGAGGAACGAGCAGTACTTC.